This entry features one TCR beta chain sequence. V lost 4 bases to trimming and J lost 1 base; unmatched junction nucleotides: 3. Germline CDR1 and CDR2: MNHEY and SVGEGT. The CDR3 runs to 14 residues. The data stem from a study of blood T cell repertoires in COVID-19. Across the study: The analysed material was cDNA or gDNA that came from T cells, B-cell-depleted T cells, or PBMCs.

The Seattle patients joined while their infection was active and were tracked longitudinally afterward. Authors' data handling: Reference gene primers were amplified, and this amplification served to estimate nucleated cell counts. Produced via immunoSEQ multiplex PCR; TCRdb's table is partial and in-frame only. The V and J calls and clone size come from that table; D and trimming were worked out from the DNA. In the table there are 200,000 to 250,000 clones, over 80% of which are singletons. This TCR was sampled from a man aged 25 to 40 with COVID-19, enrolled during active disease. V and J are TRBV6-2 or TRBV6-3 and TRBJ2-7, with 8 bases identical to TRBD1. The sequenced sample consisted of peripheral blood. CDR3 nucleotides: TGTGCCAGCAGTTTTCGGACAGGGTCCTACGAGCAGTACTTC. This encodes CASSFRTGSYEQYF.